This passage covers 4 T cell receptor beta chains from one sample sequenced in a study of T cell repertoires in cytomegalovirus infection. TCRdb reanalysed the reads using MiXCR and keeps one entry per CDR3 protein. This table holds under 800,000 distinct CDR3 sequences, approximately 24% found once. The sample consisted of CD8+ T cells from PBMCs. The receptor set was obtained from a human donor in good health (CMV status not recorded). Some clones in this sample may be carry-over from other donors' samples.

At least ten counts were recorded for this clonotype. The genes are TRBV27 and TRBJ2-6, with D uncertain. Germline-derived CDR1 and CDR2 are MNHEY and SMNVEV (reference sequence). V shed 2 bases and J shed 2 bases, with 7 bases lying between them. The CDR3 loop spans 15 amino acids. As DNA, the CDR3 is TGTGCCAGCAGTTTAATCTATACTGGGGCCAACGTCCTGACTTTC. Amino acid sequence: CASSLIYTGANVLTF.

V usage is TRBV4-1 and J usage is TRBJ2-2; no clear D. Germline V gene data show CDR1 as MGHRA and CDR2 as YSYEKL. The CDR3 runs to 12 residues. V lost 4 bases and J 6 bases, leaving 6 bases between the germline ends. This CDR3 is CASSPEAGELFF. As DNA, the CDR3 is TGCGCCAGCAGCCCTGAAGCCGGGGAGCTGTTTTTT.

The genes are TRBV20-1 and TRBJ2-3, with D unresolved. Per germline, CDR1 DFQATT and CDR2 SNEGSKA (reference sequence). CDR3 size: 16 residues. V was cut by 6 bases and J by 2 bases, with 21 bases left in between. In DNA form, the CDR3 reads TGCAGTGCGGAAGGAGAACGGAGATTAAACACAGATACGCAGTATTTT. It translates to CSAEGERRLNTDTQYF.

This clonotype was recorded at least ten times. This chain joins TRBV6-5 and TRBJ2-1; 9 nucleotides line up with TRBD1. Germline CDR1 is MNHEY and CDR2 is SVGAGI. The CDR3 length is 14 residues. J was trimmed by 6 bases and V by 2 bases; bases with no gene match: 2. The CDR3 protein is CASSYGTGSNEQFF. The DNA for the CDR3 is TGTGCCAGCAGTTACGGGACAGGGTCCAATGAGCAGTTCTTC.